This TCR beta chain is drawn from a study of neoadjuvant nivolumab and ipilimumab in lung cancer. As for the study in general: Nivolumab 3 mg/kg was given days 1, 15 and 29, plus ipilimumab 1 mg/kg day 1 in combination. Regarding the study as a whole: Higher pretherapy blood TCR richness went with higher resected-tumor richness. Only a single major-pathologic-response sample was available for clonality analysis. Compared with tumor-adjacent uninvolved lung, resected tumors showed greater richness and clonality.

Some clones are missing from TCRdb's copy, which holds only in-frame ones; the method was immunoSEQ multiplex PCR. This sample has around 30,000 clones, with 80% found just once. Of note for this clone: Antigen unknown.

This sequence was found in an adult with non-small cell lung cancer. The sequenced sample was peripheral blood, obtained before neoadjuvant nivolumab, alone or with ipilimumab.

CDR3 bases: TGCAGCGTACAGGGGACGGAAGAGCAGTACTTC. It is translated as CSVQGTEEQYF. The chain combines TRBV29-1 with TRBJ2-7, with 7 positions matching TRBD1. Trimming at V came to 6 bases and at J to 7 bases, leaving 6 bases not matched to a gene. Germline CDR1 reads SQVTM; CDR2 reads ANQGSEA. The CDR3 loop spans 11 amino acids.